The 23 T cell receptor beta chains reported below all come from one sample, sequenced in a study of Graves' ophthalmopathy and Graves' hyperthyroidism. CDR3 regions of TCR beta were amplified from RNA transcripts. The first-round RT-PCR employed HTBI primers together with the Qiagen OneStep RT-PCR kit. A multiplex PCR was then performed as the second round. TCRdb reprocessed the multiplex PCR reads via MiXCR and lists one record per CDR3 protein. The sample has 200,000 to 250,000 distinct CDR3 sequences, under 25% seen once. The sequenced material came from peripheral blood. These TCRs come from a woman in her 50s with Graves' ophthalmopathy.

This clonotype occurred many times. This chain joins TRBV7-2 and TRBJ2-5, with unresolved D. The CDR3 runs to 12 residues. V was shortened by 7 bases and J by 4 bases, with 10 bases between the two germline ends. The germline gives CDR1 SGHTA, CDR2 FQGNSA. The CDR3 DNA is TGTGCCAGCAACAATTACGGAGAGACCCAGTACTTC. It is translated as CASNNYGETQYF.

This clonotype was seen ten or more times. V and J are TRBV12-3 or TRBV12-4 and TRBJ2-7; weak D call: TRBD1 (5 bases). The germline V and J ends were trimmed by 0 bases and 6 bases, with 6 bases remaining between them. This CDR3 has 12 amino acids. CDR3 sequence reads: CASSLADIEQYF. The CDR3 bases are TGTGCCAGCAGTTTAGCGGACATCGAGCAGTACTTC.

This clonotype appeared many times. The V gene is TRBV24-1, the J gene TRBJ1-2; D perhaps matches TRBD1 (6 bases). The germline CDR1 and CDR2 sequences are KGHDR and SFDVKD. This CDR3 is 14 amino acids long. V lost 1 base and J 4 bases, leaving 9 bases between the germline ends. The CDR3 DNA follows: TGTGCCACCAGTGATTTAGAACAGGGCTATGGCTACACCTTC. This gives the protein CATSDLEQGYGYTF.

The chain carries TRBV5-1 and TRBJ2-2; 9 bases are a match to TRBD1. The junction had 14 bases not matched to a gene; V was cut back by 4 bases and J by 7 bases. CDR3 length equals 17 residues. CDR1 and CDR2 (germline): SGHRS, YFSETQ. The CDR3 DNA sequence: TGCGCCAGCAGCCCCCCGGGACAGGGTTCTATAGGCGGGGAGCTGTTTTTT. Residues: CASSPPGQGSIGGELFF.

This clonotype has a count of ten or more. The V gene is TRBV12-3 or TRBV12-4, the J gene TRBJ1-1; D is perhaps TRBD1 (5 bases). Trimming took 6 bases from V and 1 from J, leaving 12 bases between them. The CDR3 runs 14 residues. CDR3 sequence reads: CASRRQIQNTEAFF. The CDR3 nucleotides read TGTGCCAGCAGGCGACAGATCCAGAACACTGAAGCTTTCTTT.

V is TRBV28 and J is TRBJ1-6; the D is unclear. Looked up from germline, CDR1 is MDHEN and CDR2 is SYDVKM. This CDR3 is 14 amino acids long. Trimming cost V 3 bases and J 9 bases, with 12 bases left between them. The CDR3 nucleotides read TGTGCCAGCAGTTTGCCAGGTTCGGGTTCACCCCTCCACTTT. Translated, it gives CASSLPGSGSPLHF.

This clonotype was detected many times. The chain couples TRBV12-3 or TRBV12-4 to TRBJ2-7; a weak D match, TRBD1 (6 bases). There are 15 residues in the CDR3. V lost 4 bases and J 5 bases, leaving 18 bases between the germline ends. CDR3 sequence reads: CASSYPARGTHEQYF. The CDR3 DNA sequence: TGTGCCAGCAGTTACCCGGCAAGGGGGACCCACGAGCAGTACTTC.

Ten or more counts support this clonotype. The J gene is TRBJ1-2, the V gene TRBV27, with TRBD1 matching 7 bases. The CDR3 length is 14 residues. The V segment lost 5 bases and the J segment 7 bases; nucleotides outside the gene matches: 10. Germline CDR1 MNHEY, CDR2 SMNVEV (reference sequence). This CDR3 is CASSPIRQGGGYTF. The CDR3 coding sequence is TGTGCCAGCAGTCCTATCCGACAGGGTGGTGGCTACACCTTC.

This sequence joins TRBV11-2 and TRBJ2-7, with 8 bases aligning to TRBD1. J gave up 3 bases and V 0 bases, and 4 bases lay outside the gene matches. Germline CDR1 is SGHAT and CDR2 is FQNNGV. CDR3 length: 15 amino acids. Here the CDR3 DNA reads TGTGCCAGCAGCTTAGATCTGGACAGGGTCTACGAGCAGTACTTC. Its translation: CASSLDLDRVYEQYF.

This clonotype occurred many times. V and J are TRBV6-5 and TRBJ1-1; no reliable D call. Trimming pared 4 bases from V and 2 bases from J, leaving 14 bases between. This CDR3 comprises 15 residues. The germline CDR1 and CDR2 sequences are MNHEY and SVGAGI. The CDR3 here is CASSLGWGFNTEAFF. Here the CDR3 DNA reads TGTGCCAGCAGTTTGGGGTGGGGATTTAACACTGAAGCTTTCTTT.

V is TRBV6-5 and J is TRBJ1-2; no reliable D call. Germline-derived CDR1 and CDR2 are MNHEY and SVGAGI. This CDR3 region has 12 residues. Trimming shortened V by 4 bases and J by 8 bases, and 11 bases separated the two germline ends. In nucleotides, the CDR3 is TGTGCCAGCAGTTTTCTAGGGTACGGCTACACCTTC. This gives the protein CASSFLGYGYTF.

In its sample, this clonotype was seen many times. The chain joins TRBV12-3 or TRBV12-4 to TRBJ2-7; no clear D gene. The CDR3 has 12 amino acids. The germline V and J ends were trimmed by 7 bases and 5 bases, with 12 bases remaining between them. The CDR3 DNA sequence: TGTGCCAGCACAGGATCCTGGAACGAGCAGTACTTC. It translates to CASTGSWNEQYF.

This clonotype was seen ten or more times. The chain links TRBV20-1 to TRBJ1-6; 9 nucleotides line up with TRBD1. Trimming took 0 bases from V and 10 from J; bases not matched to a gene: 4. Germline values: CDR1 DFQATT, CDR2 SNEGSKA (reference sequence). CDR3 length equals 14 residues. The chain's CDR3 is CSAREGQGRSPLHF. The DNA of the CDR3 is TGCAGTGCTAGAGAAGGACAGGGGCGATCACCCCTCCACTTT.

This clonotype was counted between two and nine times. The chain uses TRBV6-1 and TRBJ2-7; TRBD1 matches 7 bases. The CDR3 is 14 residues long. V lost 7 bases to trimming and J lost 1 base; unmatched junction nucleotides: 7. From germline, CDR1 is MNHNS and CDR2 SASEGT. As DNA, the CDR3 is TGTGCCAGCACGTGGCAGGGGGAATCCTACGAGCAGTACTTC. It specifies CASTWQGESYEQYF.

This clonotype was seen repeatedly, ten times or more. The chain couples TRBV6-2 or TRBV6-3 to TRBJ2-7; D not certain. Germline-derived CDR1 and CDR2 are MNHEY and SVGEGT. V lost 1 base and J 5 bases, leaving 12 bases between the germline ends. The CDR3 contains 14 residues. The CDR3 DNA reads as TGTGCCAGCAGTTACTTTGCAAAAAGGAACGAGCAGTACTTC. Its protein is CASSYFAKRNEQYF.

This clonotype has just a few counts. The chain has TRBV7-8 and TRBJ2-7; 8 nucleotides agree with TRBD2. Losses at the gene ends were 4 bases for V and 3 bases for J; bases not matched to a gene: 8. The CDR3 totals 15 residues. Per germline, CDR1 SGHVS and CDR2 FQNEAQ. The CDR3 sequence: CASSSRRLAGYEQYF. Here the CDR3 DNA reads TGTGCCAGCAGCTCCCGCCGGCTAGCGGGCTACGAGCAGTACTTC.

This clonotype was seen many times. CDR3 DNA sequence: TGTGCCAGCAGCCCTCATCAGGGCGGGACAATTGGCTACACCTTC. Protein: CASSPHQGGTIGYTF. J is TRBJ1-2 and V is TRBV7-2, with D possibly matching TRBD1 (6 bases). The CDR3 length is 15 residues. V lost 5 bases to trimming and J lost 7 bases, with 20 bases between them. Per germline, CDR1 SGHTA and CDR2 FQGNSA.

This clonotype has a count of ten or more. CDR3 in DNA: TGCGCCAGCAGTGAGCCCTATAGCGGGAGAGAGCAGTACTTC. Translated: CASSEPYSGREQYF. The rearrangement uses TRBV10-2 and TRBJ2-7, with 9 bases lining up with TRBD2. The germline CDR1 and CDR2 sequences are WSHSY and SAAADI. The V segment lost 2 bases and the J segment 7 bases; nucleotides outside the gene matches: 6. The CDR3 runs to 14 residues.

This clonotype was picked up many times. The chain links TRBV6-4 to TRBJ2-7; weak D call: TRBD1 (6 bases). Germline CDR1 reads MRHNA; CDR2 reads SNTAGT. V was cut by 8 bases and J by 4 bases, with 27 bases left in between. This CDR3 is 17 amino acids long. CDR3 loop: CASSQGSTSPERYEQYF. The CDR3 coding sequence is TGTGCCAGCTCCCAGGGGTCAACTTCACCCGAAAGATACGAGCAGTACTTC.

Ten or more counts support this clonotype. This chain joins TRBV29-1 and TRBJ1-1, with D possibly matching TRBD1 (6 bases). Trimming took 6 bases from V and 11 from J, leaving 22 bases between them. Germline lookup yields CDR1 SQVTM and CDR2 ANQGSEA. The CDR3 has 13 amino acids. DNA for the CDR3: TGCAGCGTGGCCTCCGGGGGCACTGTGGTGGCTTTCTTT. It encodes CSVASGGTVVAFF.

The V and J genes are TRBV24-1 and TRBJ2-5; 9 bases align to TRBD1. The CDR3 consists of 15 residues. Trimming at V came to 5 bases and at J to 4 bases, leaving 7 bases not matched to a gene. Germline V lookup: CDR1 KGHDR, CDR2 SFDVKD. CDR3 amino acids: CATSGGGQGGETQYF. In nucleotides, the CDR3 is TGTGCCACCAGTGGAGGGGGACAGGGTGGAGAGACCCAGTACTTC.

This clonotype was observed at least ten times. This may come from a read error, since a much larger clone is one base off. CDR3 in DNA: TGTGCCAAGGGGGGGGATCGAGAGACCCAGTACTTC. Protein: CAKGGDRETQYF. The V and J genes are TRBV12-3 or TRBV12-4 and TRBJ2-5; a possible D gene is TRBD2 (7 bases). V was pared by 10 bases and J by 4 bases, with 13 bases between. CDR3 length: 12 residues.

This clonotype has ten or more counts. CDR3 sequence: CAIRASGQLNTEAFF. The CDR3 DNA sequence: TGTGCCATCAGAGCATCTGGACAACTGAACACTGAAGCTTTCTTT. The chain uses TRBV10-3 and TRBJ1-1; maybe TRBD1 (5 bases). The germline V gene encodes CDR1 ENHRY and CDR2 SYGVKD. Trimming took 6 bases from V and 0 from J, leaving 14 bases between them. This CDR3 is 15 amino acids long.